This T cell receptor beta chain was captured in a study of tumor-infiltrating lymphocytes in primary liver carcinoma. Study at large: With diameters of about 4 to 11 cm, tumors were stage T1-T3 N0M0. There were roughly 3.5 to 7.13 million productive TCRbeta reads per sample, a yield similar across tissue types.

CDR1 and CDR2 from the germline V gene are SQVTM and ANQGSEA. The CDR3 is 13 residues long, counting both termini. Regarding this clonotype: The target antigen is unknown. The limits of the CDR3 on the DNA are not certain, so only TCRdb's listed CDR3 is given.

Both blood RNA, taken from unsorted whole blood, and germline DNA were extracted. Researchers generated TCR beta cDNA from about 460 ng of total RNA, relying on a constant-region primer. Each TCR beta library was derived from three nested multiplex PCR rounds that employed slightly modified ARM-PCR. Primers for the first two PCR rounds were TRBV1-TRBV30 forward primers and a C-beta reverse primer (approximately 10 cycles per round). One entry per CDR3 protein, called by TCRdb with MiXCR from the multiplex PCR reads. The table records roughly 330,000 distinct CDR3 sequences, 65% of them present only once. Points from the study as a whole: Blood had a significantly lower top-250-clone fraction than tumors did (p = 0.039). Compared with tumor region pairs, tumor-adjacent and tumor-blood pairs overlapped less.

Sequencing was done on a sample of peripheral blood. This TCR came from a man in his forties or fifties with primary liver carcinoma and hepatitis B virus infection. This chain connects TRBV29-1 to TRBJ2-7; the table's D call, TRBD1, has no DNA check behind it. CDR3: CSVGTGARGEHYF.